Listed below are T cell receptor beta chains from one sample, sequenced in a study of cytomegalovirus exposure and HLA in healthy donors. Using immunoSEQ multiplex PCR, the repertoire was profiled, and TCRdb retains in-frame clones only, with some absent. The sample table sets out about 160,000 clones. Sequencing was performed on PBMCs. Every receptor here comes from a woman aged 55-69 years in good health and CMV-seronegative. CDR3s include the opening cysteine and the closing phenylalanine or tryptophan. D genes are given only for firm matches.

j_gene	v_gene	d_gene	CDR3aa	CDR3nt
TRBJ2-3	TRBV12-5	-	CASGPPVSTDTQYF	TGTGCTAGTGGTCCCCCTGTCAGCACAGATACGCAGTATTTT
TRBJ2-1	TRBV10-2	-	CASSEHSDYYNEQFF	TGCGCCAGCAGCGAGCACTCGGACTACTACAATGAGCAGTTCTTC
TRBJ2-5	TRBV11-2	-	CASSSGVQETQYF	TGTGCCAGCAGCTCAGGCGTTCAAGAGACCCAGTACTTC
TRBJ1-5	TRBV4-2	TRBD1	CASSPTGGNQPQHF	TGTGCCAGCAGCCCGACAGGGGGCAATCAGCCCCAGCATTTT
TRBJ2-2	TRBV12-5	-	CASGPADGTGELFF	TGTGCTAGTGGCCCTGCCGACGGGACCGGGGAGCTGTTTTTT
TRBJ2-7	TRBV27	TRBD1	CASSGTGGFYEQYF	TGTGCCAGCAGCGGGACAGGGGGTTTCTACGAGCAGTACTTC
TRBJ2-7	TRBV19	-	CASSIEPGSPYEQYF	TGTGCCAGTAGTATAGAACCGGGATCTCCCTACGAGCAGTACTTC
TRBJ2-7	TRBV25-1	-	CASSESAGSHYEQYF	TGTGCCAGCAGTGAGAGCGCAGGGTCTCACTACGAGCAGTACTTC
TRBJ2-7	TRBV15	-	CATSAEGGILRWQYF	TGTGCCACCAGCGCCGAAGGGGGAATATTAAGATGGCAGTACTTC
TRBJ2-7	TRBV5-1	TRBD1	CASTFMAGGTYEQYF	TGCGCCAGCACCTTTATGGCAGGGGGCACGTACGAGCAGTACTTC
TRBJ2-1	TRBV29-1	-	CSAAQAGRGTLGEQFF	TGCAGCGCCGCCCAGGCCGGCAGGGGGACTCTGGGGGAGCAGTTCTTC
TRBJ1-2	TRBV19	TRBD1	CASSIPPGTGSYGYTF	TGTGCCAGTAGTATCCCCCCCGGGACAGGGAGCTATGGCTACACCTTC
TRBJ2-1	TRBV27	-	CASSLARVIGDEQFF	TGTGCCAGCAGTTTAGCCAGGGTAATTGGGGATGAGCAGTTCTTC
TRBJ2-7	TRBV5-1	-	CASSLALGEYEQYF	TGCGCCAGCAGCTTGGCCCTAGGGGAATACGAGCAGTACTTC
TRBJ1-4	TRBV6-6	-	CASRAAGANEKLFF	TGTGCCAGCAGGGCGGCCGGAGCTAATGAAAAACTGTTTTTT
TRBJ2-7	TRBV19	-	CASSPGDRSSYEQYF	TGTGCCAGTAGCCCGGGTGACCGAAGTTCCTACGAGCAGTACTTC
TRBJ1-4	TRBV18	TRBD1	CASSPTGGGIGKKLFF	TGTGCCAGCTCACCGACAGGGGGCGGCATAGGAAAAAAACTGTTTTTT
TRBJ2-1	TRBV19	TRBD2	CASSLSGSRFYNEQFF	TGTGCCAGTTCTCTTAGCGGGAGTCGATTCTACAATGAGCAGTTCTTC
TRBJ2-3	TRBV10-1	-	CASSEVGGTDTQYF	TGCGCCAGCAGTGAGGTCGGGGGCACAGATACGCAGTATTTT
TRBJ2-3	TRBV5-1	-	CASSPTTDTQYF	TGCGCCAGCAGCCCGACTACTGATACGCAGTATTTT
TRBJ1-3	TRBV7-3	-	CASSPSGGVGDTIYF	TGTGCCAGCAGCCCATCGGGTGGGGTAGGGGACACCATATATTTT
TRBJ2-7	TRBV27	TRBD1	CASSSQGDEQYF	TGTGCCAGCAGTTCCCAGGGGGACGAGCAGTACTTC
TRBJ2-7	TRBV18	-	CASSPSLPYEQYF	TGTGCCAGCTCACCATCCCTCCCCTACGAGCAGTACTTC
TRBJ2-5	TRBV6-1	-	CASSASDSQETQYF	TGTGCCAGCAGTGCCTCAGACAGCCAAGAGACCCAGTACTTC
TRBJ2-2	TRBV5-1	TRBD2	CASSLSAGGLTGELFF	TGCGCCAGCAGCTTGTCAGCGGGAGGGTTGACCGGGGAGCTGTTTTTT
TRBJ2-2	TRBV10-3	-	CAISESNTGELFF	TGTGCCATCAGTGAGAGCAACACCGGGGAGCTGTTTTTT
TRBJ1-6	TRBV6-5	-	CASSYRGLNSPLHF	TGTGCCAGCAGTTACAGGGGTTTAAATTCACCCCTCCACTTT
TRBJ2-1	TRBV2	TRBD1	CASKSLWTGSLPGFF	TGTGCCAGCAAAAGTCTATGGACAGGGTCTCTCCCAGGGTTCTTC
TRBJ2-3	TRBV28	-	CASSLQVWRKKRDTQYF	TGTGCCAGCAGTTTACAAGTATGGCGAAAGAAGAGGGATACGCAGTATTTT
TRBJ1-2	TRBV18	TRBD1	CASSIQGNYGYTF	TGTGCCAGCTCAATACAGGGGAACTATGGCTACACCTTC
TRBJ1-2	TRBV6-5	-	CASSSTGNYGYTF	TGTGCCAGCAGCTCGACAGGCAACTATGGCTACACCTTC
TRBJ2-3	TRBV6-4	TRBD1	CASSQRQGTDTQYF	TGTGCCAGCAGTCAAAGACAGGGTACAGATACGCAGTATTTT
TRBJ2-5	TRBV14	-	CASSQEAGTQYF	TGTGCCAGCAGCCAAGAGGCAGGGACCCAGTACTTC
TRBJ2-2	TRBV2	TRBD1	CASSRELQGASTGELFF	TGTGCCAGCAGCAGGGAGCTACAGGGGGCGAGTACCGGGGAGCTGTTTTTT
TRBJ2-3	TRBV7-3	TRBD1	CASSLNRGEGQYF	TGTGCCAGCAGCCTAAACAGGGGAGAGGGGCAGTATTTT
TRBJ1-1	TRBV6-5	TRBD1	CASSYSTDRMNTEAFF	TGTGCCAGCAGTTACTCGACGGACAGGATGAACACTGAAGCTTTCTTT
TRBJ2-3	TRBV4-1	TRBD2	CASSQAPGGGPDTQYF	TGCGCCAGCAGCCAAGCACCGGGAGGAGGGCCAGATACGCAGTATTTT
TRBJ1-4	TRBV5-5	-	CASSHSGSNEKLFF	TGTGCCAGCAGCCACAGTGGTTCTAATGAAAAACTGTTTTTT
TRBJ1-2	TRBV6-5	TRBD1	CASSTDRGVSYGYTF	TGTGCCAGCAGCACCGACAGGGGGGTTTCCTATGGCTACACCTTC
TRBJ2-1	TRBV7-3	TRBD2	CASSLGGRDLYEQFF	TGTGCCAGCAGCTTAGGCGGGAGGGATTTATATGAGCAGTTCTTC
TRBJ1-4	TRBV5-1	TRBD1	CASSTGQGARDEKLFF	TGCGCCAGCAGCACCGGACAGGGGGCGCGGGATGAAAAACTGTTTTTT
TRBJ2-1	TRBV30	TRBD2	CAWTRLAGGGSYNEQFF	TGTGCCTGGACTCGACTAGCGGGAGGGGGCTCCTACAATGAGCAGTTCTTC
TRBJ1-1	TRBV19	-	CASSQTGFGTEAFF	TGTGCCAGTAGCCAGACAGGTTTTGGCACTGAAGCTTTCTTT
TRBJ1-1	TRBV7-2	TRBD1	CASSFNRDRTEAFF	TGTGCCAGCAGCTTTAACCGGGACAGGACTGAAGCTTTCTTT
TRBJ2-6	TRBV11-1	TRBD1	CASSLVDRGLSGANVLTF	TGTGCCAGCAGCTTAGTAGACAGGGGCTTATCTGGGGCCAACGTCCTGACTTTC
TRBJ2-1	TRBV2	TRBD1	CASSLDRDNEQFF	TGTGCCAGCTCTCTAGACAGGGACAATGAGCAGTTCTTC
TRBJ2-2	TRBV7-9	-	CASSSGSGLAGELFF	TGTGCCAGCAGCTCCGGGTCGGGGTTGGCCGGGGAGCTGTTTTTT
TRBJ2-1	TRBV9	-	CASSSQGASSYNEQFF	TGTGCCAGCAGCTCTCAGGGCGCAAGCTCCTACAATGAGCAGTTCTTC
TRBJ2-7	TRBV4-2	TRBD2	CASSRRLAGDDEQYF	TGTGCCAGCAGCCGTCGACTAGCGGGAGATGACGAGCAGTACTTC
TRBJ2-7	TRBV5-4	-	CASSLRGGSDSYEQYF	TGTGCCAGCAGCTTGAGGGGGGGTAGTGATTCCTACGAGCAGTACTTC
TRBJ2-5	TRBV18	TRBD2	CASSTLGTSSETQYF	TGTGCCAGCTCAACCCTCGGGACTAGCAGCGAGACCCAGTACTTC
TRBJ2-1	TRBV9	-	CASSERTSSYNEQFF	TGTGCCAGCAGTGAGCGAACGAGCTCCTACAATGAGCAGTTCTTC
TRBJ1-2	TRBV5-6	-	CASSLGLGRGGYTF	TGTGCCAGCAGCTTGGGTCTCGGCCGGGGAGGCTACACCTTC
TRBJ2-7	TRBV9	TRBD2	CASSLLSSGRVGEQYF	TGTGCCAGCAGCTTACTATCTAGCGGGAGGGTGGGGGAGCAGTACTTC
TRBJ1-6	TRBV18	-	CASSLSTAGIYNSPLHF	TGTGCCAGCTCACTTTCGACAGCGGGTATCTATAATTCACCCCTCCACTTT